A selection of T cell receptor beta chains follows, all from one sample in a study of human T cells and chemical hapten exposure. TCRdb reprocessed the RACE reads via MiXCR and lists one record per CDR3 protein. The table includes roughly 100,000 distinct CDR3 sequences, approximately 9.3% detected once. Specimen: whole blood, collected in connection with sensitization to the hapten diphenylcyclopropenone (DPC). The origin of the receptors is a woman aged 40 to 49 with alopecia areata. Some clones in this sample may be carry-over from other donors' samples. The CDR3 runs from the conserved cysteine through the conserved F or W. The order of the fields is J gene, V gene, D gene, clone size, CDR3 DNA, CDR3 protein. A D gene is named only where the DNA matches it firmly. Clone size, where shown, is once, few, many, or a class for clones that have expanded.

TRBJ2-7 TRBV29-1 NA many TGCAGCGTTGAAGGGCGGGATGTGTACGAGCAGTACTTC CSVEGRDVYEQYF
TRBJ2-3 TRBV20-1 NA many TGCAGTGCTGGCGACGGGAACTCAGATACGCAGTATTTT CSAGDGNSDTQYF
TRBJ2-2 TRBV2 NA few TGTGCCACGCGGATGAACACCGGGGAGCTGTTTTTT CATRMNTGELFF
TRBJ2-7 TRBV28 TRBD1 few TGTGCCAGCAGTTCCGGGACAGGGGCCGAGCAGTACTTC CASSSGTGAEQYF
TRBJ1-5 TRBV9 NA NA TGTGCCAGCAGCGTAGGGACAGCCAGCAATCAGCCCCAGCATTTT CASSVGTASNQPQHF
TRBJ2-3 TRBV7-2 NA few TGTGCCAGCAGCTTAGCTAGCGTCAGCACAGATACGCAGTATTTT CASSLASVSTDTQYF
TRBJ1-2 TRBV2 TRBD1 many TGTGCCAGCAGCCCGGACAGGGGTAACTATGGCTACACCTTC CASSPDRGNYGYTF
TRBJ1-6 TRBV23-1 NA many TGCGCCAGCACAGGGCAATATAATTCACCCCTCCACTTT CASTGQYNSPLHF
TRBJ2-7 TRBV6-2/TRBV6-3 TRBD1 NA TGTGCCAGCTCAATGGACAGGATCTCTGGTCGCTACGAGCAGTACTTC CASSMDRISGRYEQYF
TRBJ1-5 TRBV4-1 NA few TGCGCCAGCAGCCAAACTCAGGACAGCCCTCAGCCCCAGCATTTT CASSQTQDSPQPQHF
TRBJ2-7 TRBV5-1 NA many TGCGCCAGCAGCTCCAGGACGGGACCGCACCCTACCTTC CASSSRTGPHPTF
TRBJ1-5 TRBV5-6 NA few TGTGCCAGCAGCTCCTGGCCGGGGAGCAATCAGCCCCAGCATTTT CASSSWPGSNQPQHF
TRBJ2-2 TRBV12-3/TRBV12-4 NA few TGTGCCAGCGATTCGGGCACCTCCCGGGAGCTGTTTTTT CASDSGTSRELFF
TRBJ2-1 TRBV9 NA NA TGTGCCAGCAGCCGACTCCTCGAAGGGGGAGAGCAGTTCTTC CASSRLLEGGEQFF
TRBJ2-1 TRBV21-1 NA few TGTGCCAGCAGCAAAGTCTGGTCTCTCGAGACAACCAACAATGAGCAGTTCTTC CASSKVWSLETTNNEQFF
TRBJ2-7 TRBV27 NA few TGTGCCAGCAGTTCCAGCTTACCCTACGAGCAGTACTTC CASSSSLPYEQYF
TRBJ2-7 TRBV2 TRBD1 many TGTGCCAGCAGTGACTGGACAGGGGTAGGCGAGCAGTACTTC CASSDWTGVGEQYF
TRBJ2-1 TRBV18 NA NA TGTGCCAGCTCACCCGCGGAGGGTTCCTACAATGAGCAGTTCTTC CASSPAEGSYNEQFF
TRBJ1-2 TRBV7-8 TRBD1 few TGTGCCAGCAGCCCTGGGACAGGGGGCGCCCCTAACTATGGCTACACCTTC CASSPGTGGAPNYGYTF
TRBJ2-1 TRBV7-8 TRBD2 many TGTGCCAGCAGCTTAGAGCCTAGCGGGTTAGACGTCTCCTACAATGAGCAGTTCTTC CASSLEPSGLDVSYNEQFF
TRBJ1-1 TRBV27 NA NA TGTGCCAGCAGTTTCAGGCAGGGTGGCACTGAAGCTTTCTTT CASSFRQGGTEAFF
TRBJ2-7 TRBV9 TRBD1 many TGTGCCAGCAGCTACGGACAGGGCTGGGACGAGCAGTACTTC CASSYGQGWDEQYF
TRBJ2-7 TRBV27 NA many TGTGCCAGCAGTTTGCTGGTCCCTGGACAGTTTTCCTACGAGCAGTACTTC CASSLLVPGQFSYEQYF
TRBJ1-1 TRBV29-1 NA many TGCAGCGTTGAACGCAGGGCCGCGCCTGAAGCTTTCTTT CSVERRAAPEAFF
TRBJ2-1 TRBV12-3/TRBV12-4 TRBD1 few TGTGCCAGCAGTTTCGCGGCAGGGGGCTCCTACAATGAGCAGTTCTTC CASSFAAGGSYNEQFF
TRBJ1-5 TRBV29-1 TRBD1 many TGCAGCGTTCAACAGGGGCACAATCAGCCCCAGCATTTT CSVQQGHNQPQHF